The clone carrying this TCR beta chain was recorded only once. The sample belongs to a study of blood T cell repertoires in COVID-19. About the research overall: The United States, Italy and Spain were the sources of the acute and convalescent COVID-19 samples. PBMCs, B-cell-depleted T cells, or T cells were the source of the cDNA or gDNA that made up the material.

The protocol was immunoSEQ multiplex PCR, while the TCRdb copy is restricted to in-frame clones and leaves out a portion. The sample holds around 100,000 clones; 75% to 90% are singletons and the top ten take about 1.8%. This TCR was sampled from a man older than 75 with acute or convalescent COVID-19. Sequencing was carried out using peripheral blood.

CDR3: CASSPQRNTEAFF. The CDR3 coding sequence is TGTGCCAGCAGTCCACAGAGGAACACTGAAGCTTTCTTT. V gene TRBV12-3 or TRBV12-4 combines with J gene TRBJ1-1; no clear D. V was clipped by 5 bases and J by 1 base, with 8 bases between them. The CDR3 is made up of 13 amino acids.